One and the same sample provided the 27 T cell receptor beta chains below, sequenced in a study of cytomegalovirus exposure and HLA in healthy donors. The study ran its PCR with 60 Vbeta and 13 Jbeta primers. Some clones are missing from TCRdb's copy, which holds only in-frame ones; the method was immunoSEQ multiplex PCR. The data show under 200,000 clones, with approximately 81% seen just once and around 4% held by the top ten. The sequenced material came from PBMCs. All receptors come from a man aged 50-60 years in good health and CMV-seronegative.

The chain is built from TRBV19 and TRBJ1-5, with a weak D call TRBD1 (5 bases). The CDR3 totals 17 residues. Per the germline V gene, CDR1 is LNHDA and CDR2 is SQIVND (reference sequence). The germline V and J ends were trimmed by 4 bases and 0 bases, with 16 bases remaining between them. CDR3 residues: CASSSLSGAGSNQPQHF. The CDR3 DNA is TGTGCCAGTAGTAGCCTAAGCGGGGCGGGTAGCAATCAGCCCCAGCATTTT. The full variable domain, its missing parts supplied by reference TRBV19 and TRBJ1-5, is DGGITQSPKYLFRKEGQNVTLSCEQNLNHDAMYWYRQDPGQGLRLIYYSQIVNDFQKGDIAEGYSVSREKKESFPLTVTSAQKNPTAFYLCASSSLSGAGSNQPQHFGDGTRLSIL.

With respect to this clone: Compared with germline, one end of the junction differs, possibly owing to a read error. V and J are TRBV7-7 and TRBJ1-5; D perhaps matches TRBD1 (5 bases). The CDR3 is made up of 14 amino acids. Germline assignment: CDR1 SSHAT and CDR2 FNYEAQ (reference sequence). DNA for the CDR3: TGTGCTAGCAGGGCAGTGGAGGGGCTGGGCCCCCAGCATTTT. Translating gives CASRAVEGLGPQHF. Drawing the rest from reference TRBV7-7 and TRBJ1-5, the complete variable domain is GAGVSQSPRYKVTKRGQDVTLRCDPISSHATLYWYQQALGQGPEFLTYFNYEAQPDKSGLPSDRFSAERPEGSISTLTIQRTEQRDSAMYRCASRAVEGLGPQHFGDGTRLSIL.

The rearrangement links TRBV10-3 to TRBJ2-5; D not certain. V was cut by 0 bases and J by 9 bases, with 11 bases left in between. There are 13 residues in the CDR3. Germline CDR1 is ENHRY and CDR2 is SYGVKD. CDR3 sequence (DNA): TGTGCCATCAGTGAGTCGGAGCCACGGGCCCAGTACTTC. It yields the protein CAISESEPRAQYF.

The CDR3 DNA follows: TGTGCCAGCAGCCCCTCCCTAGTAGCCAAAAACATTCAGTACTTC. Amino acids: CASSPSLVAKNIQYF. The chain carries TRBV5-5 and TRBJ2-4; D gene unclear. Germline V gene lookup returns CDR1 SGHKS and CDR2 YYEKEE (reference sequence). The CDR3 runs to 15 residues. V lost 4 bases to trimming and J lost 0 bases, with 11 bases between them. Combining the CDR3 with reference TRBV5-5 and TRBJ2-4 gives the whole variable domain DAGVTQSPTHLIKTRGQQVTLRCSPISGHKSVSWYQQVLGQGPQFIFQYYEKEERGRGNFPDRFSARQFPNYSSELNVNALLLGDSALYLCASSPSLVAKNIQYFGAGTRLSVL.

The genes are TRBV18 and TRBJ1-1; 7 positions match TRBD1. Germline V CDR1 and CDR2: KGHSH, LQKENI. This CDR3 is built from 14 residues. Germline trimming cut 2 bases from V and 4 bases from J; bases unmatched to any gene: 4. CDR3 bases: TGTGCCAGCTCACCAGACAGGGTTAGCACTGAAGCTTTCTTT. Translated: CASSPDRVSTEAFF.

V usage is TRBV4-1 and J usage is TRBJ2-5, with 9 positions matching TRBD2. J was trimmed by 6 bases and V by 3 bases; bases with no gene match: 8. The CDR3 loop spans 15 amino acids. The germline V gene encodes CDR1 MGHRA and CDR2 YSYEKL. The CDR3 region is CASSQGAGGLQTQYF. CDR3 bases: TGCGCCAGCAGCCAGGGGGCGGGGGGGCTCCAGACCCAGTACTTC.

The V gene is TRBV7-9, the J gene TRBJ1-1; no clear D gene. V shed 4 bases and J shed 7 bases, with 19 bases lying between them. Germline V gene data show CDR1 as SEHNR and CDR2 as FQNEAQ (reference sequence). The length of the CDR3 is 15 residues. The CDR3 nucleotides read TGTGCCAGCAGCTCAGAAGGTATTCTGTACAGTGAAGCTTTCTTT. This translates into CASSSEGILYSEAFF. Full variable domain (remainder filled in from reference TRBV7-9 and TRBJ1-1): DTGVSQNPRHKITKRGQNVTFRCDPISEHNRLYWYRQTLGQGPEFLTYFQNEAQLEKSRLLSDRFSAERPKGSFSTLEIQRTEQGDSAMYLCASSSEGILYSEAFFGQGTRLTVV.

In its sample, this clone was seen a few times. The chain couples TRBV29-1 to TRBJ2-5; possibly TRBD2 for D (6 bases). The CDR3 consists of 13 residues. V shed 8 bases and J shed 0 bases, with 13 bases lying between them. The germline V gene encodes CDR1 SQVTM and CDR2 ANQGSEA. CDR3 sequence: CSKTGGYQETQYF. In DNA form, the CDR3 reads TGCAGCAAAACTGGGGGGTACCAAGAGACCCAGTACTTC.

This clone came up once. The rearrangement uses TRBV7-2 and TRBJ1-3; no firm D call. The germline V gene has CDR1 SGHTA and CDR2 FQGNSA. The CDR3 sequence is 15 residues long. V lost 1 base and J 3 bases, leaving 10 bases between the germline ends. The CDR3 nucleotides are TGTGCCAGCAGCTTAGTGTTCGGAGGTGGAAACACCATATATTTT. This gives the protein CASSLVFGGGNTIYF.

The genes are TRBV18 and TRBJ1-6; TRBD1 aligns across 9 bases. Unmatched junction bases numbered 13, after V lost 3 bases and J lost 10 bases. The CDR3 sequence is 17 residues long. Germline assignment: CDR1 KGHSH and CDR2 LQKENI. CDR3 amino acids: CASSPTGHTGGWSPLHF. The CDR3 bases are TGTGCCAGCTCACCGACGGGTCATACAGGGGGCTGGTCACCCCTCCACTTT.

The chain uses TRBV25-1 and TRBJ1-2; a weak D match, TRBD1 (5 bases). CDR3 length equals 17 residues. Germline V gene sequence: CDR1 MGHDK, CDR2 SYGVNS. V dropped 5 bases and J dropped 4 bases, with 23 bases sitting between them. CDR3: CASSSGARGGGTYGYTF. In DNA form, the CDR3 reads TGTGCCAGCAGTTCTGGGGCCCGAGGAGGCGGGACCTATGGCTACACCTTC.

V and J are TRBV7-9 and TRBJ1-4; tentatively, D is TRBD1 (5 bases). Germline V CDR1 and CDR2: SEHNR, FQNEAQ (reference sequence). This CDR3 has 18 residues. V shed 5 bases and J shed 0 bases, with 19 bases lying between them. CDR3 bases: TGTGCCAGCAGCAATACAAGACAGAAAATTGCAACTAATGAAAAACTGTTTTTT. Its translation: CASSNTRQKIATNEKLFF.

This chain connects TRBV5-6 to TRBJ2-2; 7 nucleotides agree with TRBD2. Germline V lookup: CDR1 SGHDT, CDR2 YYEEEE. CDR3 length equals 16 residues. V shed 2 bases, J shed 4 bases, and the junction held 8 bases outside the gene matches. The CDR3 region has the DNA TGTGCCAGCAGCTTTTCTCGGGGGGATAGCACCGGGGAGCTGTTTTTT. It translates to CASSFSRGDSTGELFF.

The chain is built from TRBV4-3 and TRBJ2-7, with D possibly TRBD2 on 5 matching bases. V dropped 3 bases and J dropped 3 bases, with 15 bases sitting between them. This CDR3 has 15 residues. Per germline, CDR1 LGHNA and CDR2 YSLEER. In nucleotides, the CDR3 is TGCGCCAGCAGCCAGGAAGCGGCGGTACACTACGAGCAGTACTTC. Translated, it gives CASSQEAAVHYEQYF.

This clone was observed once. The chain combines TRBV18 with TRBJ2-2; tentative D call: TRBD1 (6 bases). CDR3 length: 13 residues. Germline CDR1 reads KGHSH; CDR2 reads LQKENI. V shed 4 bases and J shed 8 bases, with 11 bases lying between them. The CDR3 loop is CASSQHREGELFF. The CDR3, as DNA: TGTGCCAGCTCACAACACAGGGAAGGGGAGCTGTTTTTT.

This clone has a single count. This sequence joins TRBV19 and TRBJ2-2; no reliable D call. Germline V gene sequence: CDR1 LNHDA, CDR2 SQIVND (reference sequence). The CDR3 totals 15 residues. Trimming stripped 3 bases from V and 0 bases from J, with 8 bases between. CDR3 sequence (DNA): TGTGCCAGTAGTATTTATACACCGAACACCGGGGAGCTGTTTTTT. Its translation: CASSIYTPNTGELFF.

This chain links TRBV5-8 with TRBJ1-5; D not certain. Looked up from germline, CDR1 is SGHTS and CDR2 is YDEGEE. Between the trimmed V and J ends, which lost 4 bases and 1 base, there was a span of 12 bases. CDR3 length: 15 residues. As DNA, the CDR3 is TGTGCCAGCAGCGTTACTGATCTCAGCAATCAGCCCCAGCATTTT. The encoded protein is CASSVTDLSNQPQHF.

This rearrangement joins TRBV18 to TRBJ1-1, with D unresolved. V lost 3 bases and J lost 0, with 11 bases in between. CDR3 size: 15 residues. In germline, CDR1 is KGHSH, CDR2 LQKENI. CDR3 nucleotide sequence: TGTGCCAGCTCACCGTTGGCAGGTTTGAACACTGAAGCTTTCTTT. Its translation: CASSPLAGLNTEAFF.

The rearrangement links TRBV6-6 to TRBJ1-1, with a tentative D call TRBD1 (5 bases). This CDR3 has 16 amino acids. CDR1 is MNHNY, CDR2 SVGAGI, per germline (reference sequence). V lost 5 bases and J 0 bases, leaving 16 bases between the germline ends. This CDR3 reads CASSQTTGLMNTEAFF. For the CDR3, the DNA is TGTGCCAGCAGTCAAACTACGGGACTCATGAACACTGAAGCTTTCTTT.

Points on this clone: At one boundary the junction diverges from the germline segment, which might be a read error. The V call is TRBV7-9, the J call TRBJ1-1; D is undetermined. CDR3 length: 13 amino acids. CDR1 is SEHNR and CDR2 is FQNEAQ in the germline V gene (reference sequence). Here the CDR3 reads CASRLALATEAFF. CDR3 nucleotides: TGTGCCAGCAGGTTAGCGCTGGCCACTGAAGCTTTCTTT.

This clone was counted once. This rearrangement joins TRBV10-3 to TRBJ2-7, with 9 bases matching TRBD2. Germline V gene sequence: CDR1 ENHRY, CDR2 SYGVKD. V dropped 7 bases and J dropped 7; count of bases not matched to a gene: 11. The CDR3 extends over 14 amino acids. The chain's CDR3 is CAITSTSGPREQYF. The DNA for the CDR3 is TGTGCCATCACCTCGACTAGCGGACCTCGAGAGCAGTACTTC.

This CDR3 reads CASSLTGHSPLHF. CDR3 nucleotide sequence: TGTGCCAGCAGTTTAACAGGGCACTCACCCCTCCACTTT. The chain has TRBV27 and TRBJ1-6, with TRBD1 as a possible D gene (6 bases). CDR3 length: 13 residues. Germline assignment: CDR1 MNHEY and CDR2 SMNVEV (reference sequence). V dropped 2 bases and J dropped 10 bases, with 9 bases sitting between them.

V and J are TRBV29-1 and TRBJ2-3, with TRBD1 identical over 10 bases. From germline, CDR1 is SQVTM and CDR2 ANQGSEA. J was trimmed by 1 base and V by 6 bases; bases with no gene match: 1. The CDR3 length is 13 residues. CDR3 in amino acids: CSVGTGGTDTQYF. As DNA, the CDR3 is TGCAGCGTAGGGACAGGGGGCACAGATACGCAGTATTTT.

The rearrangement joins TRBV10-2 to TRBJ1-5; 8 nucleotides align to TRBD1. Looked up from germline, CDR1 is WSHSY and CDR2 is SAAADI. Trimming cost V 6 bases and J 6 bases; bases outside gene matches: 4. This CDR3 is 13 amino acids long. The CDR3 bases are TGCGCCAGCAGCAGGGGGCCGGGTCAGCCCCAGCATTTT. This codes for CASSRGPGQPQHF.

This chain links TRBV9 with TRBJ2-2; the match to TRBD2 covers 7 bases. CDR1 and CDR2 from the germline V gene are SGDLS and YYNGEE. Trimming cost V 2 bases and J 6 bases; bases outside gene matches: 1. The CDR3 is made up of 13 amino acids. CDR3: CASSVGGAGELFF. The CDR3 nucleotides read TGTGCCAGCAGCGTGGGGGGGGCCGGGGAGCTGTTTTTT.

This rearrangement joins TRBV10-3 to TRBJ1-6; possible D gene TRBD1, 6 bases. This CDR3 has 13 residues. Trimming pared 6 bases from V and 8 bases from J, leaving 11 bases between. Germline assignment: CDR1 ENHRY and CDR2 SYGVKD. CDR3 in amino acids: CAISRGGDSPLHF. CDR3 DNA sequence: TGTGCCATCAGCCGAGGGGGGGATTCACCCCTCCACTTT.

The chain recombines TRBV30 with TRBJ2-3; the match to TRBD2 covers 11 bases. The CDR3 contains 14 residues. V lost 8 bases and J lost 1; bases outside the gene matches: 5. Germline V gene sequence: CDR1 GTSNPN, CDR2 SVGIG (reference sequence). CDR3 region: CAGISGGGTDTQYF. In DNA, the CDR3 is TGTGCCGGTATTAGCGGGGGGGGCACAGATACGCAGTATTTT.